What follows are 5 T cell receptor beta chains derived from one specimen sequenced in a study of blood T cell repertoires in COVID-19. The data were produced by immunoSEQ multiplex PCR, yet TCRdb's version contains in-frame clones alone and is incomplete. The data contain around 43,000 clones, around 79% of them singletons. Material for sequencing was peripheral blood. These receptors came from a human donor in a cohort sampled during active COVID-19.

V usage is TRBV14 and J usage is TRBJ1-5; 7 bases are a match to TRBD1. The ends lost 3 bases at V and 7 bases at J; junction bases unmatched: 3. CDR1 and CDR2 from the germline V gene are SGHDN and FVKESK. The CDR3 runs to 13 residues. The CDR3 DNA is TGTGCCAGCAGCCAGTACAGGGGACAGCCCCAGCATTTT. It is translated as CASSQYRGQPQHF.

V and J are TRBV5-1 and TRBJ2-7; D is perhaps TRBD2 (6 bases). Germline CDR1 SGHRS, CDR2 YFSETQ. CDR3 length: 15 amino acids. Trimming left V 1 base short and J 5 bases short, with 16 bases between. The CDR3: CASSLTGGPWDEQYF. CDR3 DNA: TGCGCCAGCAGCTTGACCGGGGGTCCATGGGACGAGCAGTACTTC. Full variable domain (rest looked up from reference TRBV5-1 and TRBJ2-7): KAGVTQTPRYLIKTRGQQVTLSCSPISGHRSVSWYQQTPGQGLQFLFEYFSETQRNKGNFPGRFSGRQFSNSRSEMNVSTLELGDSALYLCASSLTGGPWDEQYFGPGTRLTVT.

The chain employs TRBV7-2 and TRBJ2-2; D possibly corresponds to TRBD2 (8 bases). Germline V gene sequence: CDR1 SGHTA, CDR2 FQGNSA. The length of the CDR3 is 16 residues. V was clipped by 5 bases and J by 4 bases, with 17 bases between them. The CDR3 here is CASSPGGDSFTGELFF. For the CDR3, the DNA is TGTGCCAGCAGCCCCGGGGGGGACAGCTTCACCGGGGAGCTGTTTTTT.

This clone was observed a handful of times. The chain uses TRBV7-2 and TRBJ1-1; possibly TRBD1 for D (6 bases). This CDR3 is 12 amino acids long. Germline values: CDR1 SGHTA, CDR2 FQGNSA. V was shortened by 5 bases and J by 3 bases, with 7 bases between the two germline ends. This CDR3 reads CASSRQDTEAFF. The CDR3 DNA reads as TGTGCCAGCAGCAGACAGGACACTGAAGCTTTCTTT. Combining the CDR3 with reference TRBV7-2 and TRBJ1-1 gives the whole variable domain GAGVSQSPSNKVTEKGKDVELRCDPISGHTALYWYRQSLGQGLEFLIYFQGNSAPDKSGLPSDRFSAERTGGSVSTLTIQRTQQEDSAVYLCASSRQDTEAFFGQGTRLTVV.

This clone was detected a few times. Other DNA sequences within the sample encode an identical CDR3. This rearrangement joins TRBV20-1 to TRBJ2-3; tentatively, D is TRBD1 (6 bases). Germline V lookup: CDR1 DFQATT, CDR2 SNEGSKA (reference sequence). This CDR3 spans 11 amino acids. Trimming removed 6 bases at V and 3 bases at J, with 7 bases between. For the CDR3, the DNA is TGCAGTGCCACAGGGACAGATACGCAGTATTTT. This sequence encodes CSATGTDTQYF.